This T cell receptor (beta chain) was identified during a study of blood T cell repertoires in COVID-19. Profiling relied on immunoSEQ multiplex PCR, and the TCRdb table lists in-frame clones only, not all of them. This table has roughly 200,000 clones, 89% appearing once. Participants were aged about 18 to 100 years from roughly 25 US areas. This CDR3 has 16 residues. Trimming removed 0 bases from V and 3 bases from J, with 15 bases in between. Germline CDR1 and CDR2: ENHRY and SYGVKD. The V and J genes are TRBV10-3 and TRBJ2-7, with TRBD2 as a possible D gene (6 bases). The TCR was taken from a woman aged 40 to 50 with acute COVID-19. The material sequenced was PBMCs or T cells enriched from blood (not recorded which). The CDR3 sequence is CAISESVAGIHYEQYF. CDR3 nucleotide sequence: TGTGCCATCAGTGAGTCGGTGGCGGGAATTCACTACGAGCAGTACTTC.